Below, one T cell receptor (beta chain) is given with its context. Indicated time point: pretreatment peripheral blood. For each patient, 1 to 8 samples were obtained, pretreatment and on-treatment. This specimen comes from a study of PD-L1 blockade in urothelial cancer. On the study more broadly: About 90% of the 29 patients were males with bladder-origin urothelial cancer. Blood analysis occurred 3 weeks (second dose) and 6 weeks after treatment start.

CDR1 and CDR2 from the germline V gene are SNHLY and FYNNEI. The CDR3 runs to 15 residues. V was trimmed by 4 bases and J by 0 bases, leaving 10 bases between them. In each PCR, synthetic TCR analog templates were spiked in. Method: immunoSEQ multiplex PCR; TCRdb's copy keeps in-frame clones and lacks some. The table lists approximately 51,000 clones, 70% to 90% of them singletons. Here the sequenced sample was PBMCs, taken around atezolizumab (anti-PD-L1) treatment. V is TRBV2 and J is TRBJ1-5; D not resolved. This sequence was found in a man between 60 and 70 years old with urothelial cancer. The CDR3 DNA reads as TGTGCCAGCAGTGTTTCGGGGTATAGCAATCAGCCCCAGCATTTT. Translated: CASSVSGYSNQPQHF.